What follows is one T cell receptor beta chain and its context. The sample comes from a study of blood T cell repertoires in COVID-19. The V end lost 5 bases, the J end lost 12 bases, and 12 bases lay between the germline ends. The CDR3 is made up of 11 amino acids. The germline gives CDR1 MNHNY, CDR2 SVGAGI (reference sequence). Measured with immunoSEQ multiplex PCR; TCRdb has only the in-frame clones, and not every one. This sample has about 200,000 clones, with about 80% found just once. The rearrangement links TRBV6-6 to TRBJ2-3; D is possibly TRBD1 (5 bases). Source material: PBMCs or T cells enriched from blood (not recorded which). This clonotype originated in a man aged 40-49 years who had recovered from COVID-19. CDR3 region: CASSAQGDQYF. CDR3 sequence (DNA): TGTGCCAGCAGTGCCCAGGGCGATCAGTATTTT.